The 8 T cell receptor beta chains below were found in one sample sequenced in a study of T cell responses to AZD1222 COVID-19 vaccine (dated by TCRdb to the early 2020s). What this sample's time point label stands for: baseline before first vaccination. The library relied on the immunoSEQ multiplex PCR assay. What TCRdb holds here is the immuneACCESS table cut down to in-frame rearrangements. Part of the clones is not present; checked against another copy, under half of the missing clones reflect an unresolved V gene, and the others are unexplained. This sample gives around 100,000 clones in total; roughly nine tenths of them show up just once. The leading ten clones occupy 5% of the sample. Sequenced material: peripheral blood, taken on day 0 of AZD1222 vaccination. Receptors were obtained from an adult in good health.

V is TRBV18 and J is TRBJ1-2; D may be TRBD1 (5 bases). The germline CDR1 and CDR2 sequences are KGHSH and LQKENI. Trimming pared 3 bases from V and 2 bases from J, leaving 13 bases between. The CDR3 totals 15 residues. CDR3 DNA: TGTGCCAGCTCACCCGGGACCGGAAGGAACTATGGCTACACCTTC. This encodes CASSPGTGRNYGYTF.

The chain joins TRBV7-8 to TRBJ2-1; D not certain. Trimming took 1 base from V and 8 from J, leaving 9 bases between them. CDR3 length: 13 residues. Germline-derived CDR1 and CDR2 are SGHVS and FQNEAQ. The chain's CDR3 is CASSLVTQDEQFF. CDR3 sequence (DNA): TGTGCCAGCAGCTTAGTCACTCAGGATGAGCAGTTCTTC.

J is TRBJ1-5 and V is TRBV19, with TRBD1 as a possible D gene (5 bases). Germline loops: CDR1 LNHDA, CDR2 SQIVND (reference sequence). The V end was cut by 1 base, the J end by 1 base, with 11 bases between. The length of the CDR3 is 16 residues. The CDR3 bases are TGTGCCAGTAGTATAGTGGGGGGGATGAGCAATCAGCCCCAGCATTTT. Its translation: CASSIVGGMSNQPQHF.

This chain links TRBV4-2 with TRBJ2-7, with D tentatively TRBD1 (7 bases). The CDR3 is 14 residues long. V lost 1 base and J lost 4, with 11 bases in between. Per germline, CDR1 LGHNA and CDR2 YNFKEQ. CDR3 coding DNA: TGTGCCAGCAGCCAAGCGGAGGGGGCTTACGAGCAGTACTTC. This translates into CASSQAEGAYEQYF.

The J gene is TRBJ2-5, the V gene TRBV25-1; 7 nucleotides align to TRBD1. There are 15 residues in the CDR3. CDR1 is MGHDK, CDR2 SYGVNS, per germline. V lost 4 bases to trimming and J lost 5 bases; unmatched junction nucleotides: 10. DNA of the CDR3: TGTGCCAGCAGTGCCACACAGGGGATGGCGGAGACCCAGTACTTC. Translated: CASSATQGMAETQYF.

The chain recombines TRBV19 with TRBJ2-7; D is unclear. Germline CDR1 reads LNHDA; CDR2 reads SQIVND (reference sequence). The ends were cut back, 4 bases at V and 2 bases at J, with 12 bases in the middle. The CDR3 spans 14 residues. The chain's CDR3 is CASSKFQEAYEQYF. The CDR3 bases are TGTGCCAGTAGTAAGTTCCAGGAAGCCTACGAGCAGTACTTC.

In DNA, the CDR3 is TGTGCCAGCACCCTTTTGGGCGGGGTCTCCTACGAGCAGTACTTC. Its protein product is CASTLLGGVSYEQYF. The V gene is TRBV7-9, the J gene TRBJ2-7; perhaps TRBD2 as D (6 bases). The V end lost 7 bases, the J end lost 0 bases, and 16 bases lay between the germline ends. The CDR3 length is 15 residues. Germline CDR1 is SEHNR and CDR2 is FQNEAQ (reference sequence).

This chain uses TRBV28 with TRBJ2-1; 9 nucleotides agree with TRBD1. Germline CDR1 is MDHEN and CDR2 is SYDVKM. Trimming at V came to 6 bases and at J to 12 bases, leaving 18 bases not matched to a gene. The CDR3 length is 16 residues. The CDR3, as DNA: TGTGCCAGCAGGCTAACCGGGACAGGGATTTCAAAGGGGCAGTTCTTC. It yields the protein CASRLTGTGISKGQFF.